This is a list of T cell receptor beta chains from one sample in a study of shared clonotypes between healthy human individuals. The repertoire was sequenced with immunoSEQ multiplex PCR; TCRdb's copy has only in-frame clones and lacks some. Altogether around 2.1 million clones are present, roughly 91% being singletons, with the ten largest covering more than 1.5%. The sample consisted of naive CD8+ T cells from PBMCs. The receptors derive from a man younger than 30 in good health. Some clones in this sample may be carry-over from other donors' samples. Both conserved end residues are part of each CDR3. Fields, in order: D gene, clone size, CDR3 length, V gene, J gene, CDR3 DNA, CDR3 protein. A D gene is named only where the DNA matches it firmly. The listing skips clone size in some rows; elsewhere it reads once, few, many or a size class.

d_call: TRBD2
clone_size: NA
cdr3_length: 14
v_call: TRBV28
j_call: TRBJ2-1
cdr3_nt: TGTGCCAGCAGGCTAGCGGGAGAGTTGTATGAGCAGTTCTTC
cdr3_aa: CASRLAGELYEQFF

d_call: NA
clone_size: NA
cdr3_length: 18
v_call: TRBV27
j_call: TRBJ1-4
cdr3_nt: TGTGCCAGCAGCCCCTCAAGGTGGCCGACGGGGGCTAATGAAAAACTGTTTTTT
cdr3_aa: CASSPSRWPTGANEKLFF

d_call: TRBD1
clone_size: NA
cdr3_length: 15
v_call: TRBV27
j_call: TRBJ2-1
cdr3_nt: TGTGCCAGCAGCCCGGGACAGACCGCTTACAATGAGCAGTTCTTC
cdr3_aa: CASSPGQTAYNEQFF

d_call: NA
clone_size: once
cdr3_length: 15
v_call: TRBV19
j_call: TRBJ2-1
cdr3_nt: TGTGCCAGTAGTATCCGTGGGAAGGGGTACAATGAGCAGTTCTTC
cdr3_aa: CASSIRGKGYNEQFF

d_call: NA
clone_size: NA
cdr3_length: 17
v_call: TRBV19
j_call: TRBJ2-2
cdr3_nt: TGTGCCAGTAGACTGGGCCTAGACACTTCGAACACCGGGGAGCTGTTTTTT
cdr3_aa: CASRLGLDTSNTGELFF

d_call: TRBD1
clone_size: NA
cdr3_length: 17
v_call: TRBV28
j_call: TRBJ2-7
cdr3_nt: TGTGCCAGCAGTTTTGGCAGGGGGCTTGGAGCATCCTACGAGCAGTACTTC
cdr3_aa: CASSFGRGLGASYEQYF

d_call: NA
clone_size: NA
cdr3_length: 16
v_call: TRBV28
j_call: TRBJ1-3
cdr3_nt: TGTGCCAGCAGCCACCCCCCCGTCGGGTCTGGAAACACCATATATTTT
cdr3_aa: CASSHPPVGSGNTIYF

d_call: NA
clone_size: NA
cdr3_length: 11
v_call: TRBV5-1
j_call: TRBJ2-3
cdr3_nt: TGCGCCAGCAGCTTAGTGGATACGCAGTATTTT
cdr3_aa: CASSLVDTQYF

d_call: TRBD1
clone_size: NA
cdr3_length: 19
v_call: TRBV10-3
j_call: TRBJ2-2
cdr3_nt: TGTGCCATCAGTGAGTCGGATTGGACAGGGGGCGAGAGGACCGGGGAGCTGTTTTTT
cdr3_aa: CAISESDWTGGERTGELFF

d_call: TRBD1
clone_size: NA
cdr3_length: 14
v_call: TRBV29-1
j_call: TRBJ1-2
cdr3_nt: TGCAGCGTTTTTGACAGGGGAGAATTCTATGGCTACACCTTC
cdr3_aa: CSVFDRGEFYGYTF

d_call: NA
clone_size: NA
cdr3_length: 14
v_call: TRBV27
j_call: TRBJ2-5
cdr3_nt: TGTGCCAGCAGCCCCCTGAGTTGGGGGGAGACCCAGTACTTC
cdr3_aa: CASSPLSWGETQYF

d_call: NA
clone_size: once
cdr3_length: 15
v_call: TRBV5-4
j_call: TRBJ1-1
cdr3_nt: TGCGCCAGCAGCCCGCAGGGACGGATGAACACTGAAGCTTTCTTT
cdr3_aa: CASSPQGRMNTEAFF

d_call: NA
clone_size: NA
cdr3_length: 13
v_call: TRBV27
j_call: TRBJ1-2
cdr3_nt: TGTGCCAGCAGTCCGGCAAAGAACTATGGCTACACCTTC
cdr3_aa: CASSPAKNYGYTF

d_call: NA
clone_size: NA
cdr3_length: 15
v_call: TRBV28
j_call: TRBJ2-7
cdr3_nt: TGTGCCAGCAGTCCTTATCCCGGGACCCCGGGGGAGCAGTACTTC
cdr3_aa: CASSPYPGTPGEQYF

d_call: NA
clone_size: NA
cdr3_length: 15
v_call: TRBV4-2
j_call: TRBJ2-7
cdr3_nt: TGTGCCAGCAGCCCTTACAGGGCCGCAGGCTACGAGCAGTACTTC
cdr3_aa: CASSPYRAAGYEQYF

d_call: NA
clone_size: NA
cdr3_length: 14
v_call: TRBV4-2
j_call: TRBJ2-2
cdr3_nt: TGTGCCAGCAGCGCCCGGAGGGTCACCGGGGAGCTGTTTTTT
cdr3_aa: CASSARRVTGELFF

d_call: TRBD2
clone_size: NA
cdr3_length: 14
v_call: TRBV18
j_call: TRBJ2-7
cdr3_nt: TGTGCCAGCTCGCTAGCGGGAGCGGCCTACGAGCAGTACTTC
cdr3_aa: CASSLAGAAYEQYF

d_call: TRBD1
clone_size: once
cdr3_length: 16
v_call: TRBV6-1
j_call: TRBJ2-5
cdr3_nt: TGTGCCAGCAGTGAATTTCTGACAGGGGAGGAAGAGACCCAGTACTTC
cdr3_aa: CASSEFLTGEEETQYF